Listed below are T cell receptor beta chains from one sample, sequenced in a study of cytomegalovirus exposure and HLA in healthy donors. Libraries were prepared by immunoSEQ multiplex PCR; TCRdb keeps only in-frame clonotypes and omits some of them. Found here are over 200,000 clones, about 80% of them singletons; the top ten hold about 6.1%. The specimen was PBMCs. The origin of the receptors is a man aged 35 to 55 in good health and CMV-seropositive. Both conserved end residues are part of each CDR3. D genes are given only for firm matches. A row's size may be missing; if present it is once, few, many or a size class.

j_gene | abundance | v_gene | d_gene | CDR3aa | CDR3nt
TRBJ1-1 | - | TRBV13 | TRBD1 | CASSSETGGYRTEAFF | TGTGCCAGCAGCTCCGAGACAGGGGGCTATCGCACTGAAGCTTTCTTT
TRBJ2-3 | - | TRBV27 | TRBD2 | CASSAGLAGPTDTQYF | TGTGCCAGCAGTGCGGGACTAGCGGGGCCCACAGATACGCAGTATTTT
TRBJ2-7 | - | TRBV7-2 | TRBD1 | CASSPYRGLDEQYF | TGTGCCAGCAGCCCCTACAGGGGTCTTGACGAGCAGTACTTC
TRBJ1-4 | once | TRBV6-1 | - | CASSEWSGRKLFF | TGTGCCAGCAGTGAATGGTCTGGTCGGAAACTGTTTTTT
TRBJ2-1 | - | TRBV11-3 | TRBD2 | CASSLKGGRGGEQFF | TGTGCCAGCAGCTTAAAGGGCGGGAGGGGCGGTGAGCAGTTCTTC
TRBJ1-3 | - | TRBV5-1 | TRBD1 | CASSQGASGNTIYF | TGCGCCAGCAGCCAGGGGGCGTCAGGAAACACCATATATTTT
TRBJ1-2 | once | TRBV6-4 | TRBD1 | CASSGDREKVGYTF | TGTGCCAGCAGCGGAGACAGGGAGAAAGTTGGCTACACCTTC
TRBJ1-2 | few | TRBV4-1 | TRBD1 | CASSQDVSLRGRNGYTF | TGCGCCAGCAGCCAAGATGTTTCTCTAAGGGGGCGGAATGGCTACACCTTC
TRBJ1-5 | - | TRBV19 | TRBD1 | CASRVQGARGQPQHF | TGTGCCAGTAGAGTGCAGGGGGCGCGCGGTCAGCCCCAGCATTTT
TRBJ1-1 | - | TRBV19 | TRBD1 | CASSRDSWGTEAFF | TGTGCCAGTAGTAGGGACAGTTGGGGGACTGAAGCTTTCTTT
TRBJ2-1 | - | TRBV5-1 | TRBD2 | CASSLATSGINEQFF | TGCGCCAGCAGCTTGGCCACTAGCGGGATCAATGAGCAGTTCTTC
TRBJ2-5 | - | TRBV6-5 | - | CASSYTVPRRETQYF | TGTGCCAGCAGTTATACGGTCCCGCGGAGGGAGACCCAGTACTTC
TRBJ2-2 | once | TRBV6-5 | - | CASRLRGTGELFF | TGTGCCAGCAGACTTAGGGGGACCGGGGAGCTGTTTTTT
TRBJ2-4 | once | TRBV7-9 | - | CSSSLGEMRNIQYF | TGTTCCAGCAGCTTAGGGGAGATGAGGAACATTCAGTACTTC
TRBJ2-1 | - | TRBV27 | - | CASSSRQGGFDNEQFF | TGTGCCAGCAGTTCCCGACAGGGAGGCTTCGACAATGAGCAGTTCTTC
TRBJ1-2 | - | TRBV14 | - | CASSQDGMVNYGYTF | TGTGCCAGCAGCCAAGACGGGATGGTTAACTATGGCTACACCTTC
TRBJ2-5 | - | TRBV19 | - | CASSMGGLEETQYF | TGTGCCAGTAGTATGGGGGGGCTGGAGGAGACCCAGTACTTC
TRBJ1-2 | - | TRBV5-1 | TRBD1 | CASSQDRGQYGYTF | TGCGCCAGCAGCCAGGACAGGGGCCAATATGGCTACACCTTC
TRBJ2-2 | - | TRBV29-1 | TRBD1 | CSVDETGATGELFF | TGCAGCGTTGACGAGACAGGGGCCACCGGGGAGCTGTTTTTT
TRBJ2-1 | once | TRBV6-5 | TRBD2 | CASRGSGRNEQFF | TGTGCCAGTCGTGGGAGCGGGAGAAATGAGCAGTTCTTC
TRBJ2-7 | - | TRBV6-5 | TRBD1 | CASSYTGGDAYEQYF | TGTGCCAGCAGTTACACAGGGGGCGACGCATACGAGCAGTACTTC
TRBJ2-3 | - | TRBV5-1 | TRBD1 | CASHRGPSTDTQYF | TGCGCCAGCCACAGGGGGCCGAGCACAGATACGCAGTATTTT
TRBJ2-7 | - | TRBV27 | TRBD1 | CASSLGTGDSYEQYF | TGTGCCAGCAGTTTAGGGACAGGGGACTCCTACGAGCAGTACTTC
TRBJ2-1 | - | TRBV7-9 | - | CASSLAIQGDDEQFF | TGTGCCAGCAGCTTAGCGATACAGGGTGACGATGAGCAGTTCTTC
TRBJ2-1 | - | TRBV5-4 | - | CASSTGTSSSYNEQFF | TGTGCCAGCAGCACCGGGACTTCAAGCTCCTACAATGAGCAGTTCTTC
TRBJ2-4 | few | TRBV5-1 | TRBD1 | CASSLGGGQGAPGNIQYF | TGCGCCAGCAGCTTGGGCGGGGGACAGGGGGCGCCTGGAAACATTCAGTACTTC
TRBJ2-1 | - | TRBV11-2 | - | CASSLASDEQFF | TGTGCCAGCAGCTTAGCTAGCGATGAGCAGTTCTTC
TRBJ1-5 | - | TRBV19 | - | CASSIRWYGQGNSNQPQHF | TGTGCCAGTAGTATTAGGTGGTACGGTCAGGGGAATAGCAATCAGCCCCAGCATTTT
TRBJ2-2 | few | TRBV11-3 | TRBD1 | CASSRQGYTGELFF | TGTGCCAGCAGCCGACAGGGTTACACCGGGGAGCTGTTTTTT
TRBJ2-5 | - | TRBV19 | TRBD1 | CASSIGTGLSETQYF | TGTGCCAGTAGTATCGGGACAGGGCTGAGTGAGACCCAGTACTTC
TRBJ2-1 | - | TRBV9 | - | CASSPRIADYNEQFF | TGTGCCAGCAGCCCTCGGATAGCGGACTACAATGAGCAGTTCTTC